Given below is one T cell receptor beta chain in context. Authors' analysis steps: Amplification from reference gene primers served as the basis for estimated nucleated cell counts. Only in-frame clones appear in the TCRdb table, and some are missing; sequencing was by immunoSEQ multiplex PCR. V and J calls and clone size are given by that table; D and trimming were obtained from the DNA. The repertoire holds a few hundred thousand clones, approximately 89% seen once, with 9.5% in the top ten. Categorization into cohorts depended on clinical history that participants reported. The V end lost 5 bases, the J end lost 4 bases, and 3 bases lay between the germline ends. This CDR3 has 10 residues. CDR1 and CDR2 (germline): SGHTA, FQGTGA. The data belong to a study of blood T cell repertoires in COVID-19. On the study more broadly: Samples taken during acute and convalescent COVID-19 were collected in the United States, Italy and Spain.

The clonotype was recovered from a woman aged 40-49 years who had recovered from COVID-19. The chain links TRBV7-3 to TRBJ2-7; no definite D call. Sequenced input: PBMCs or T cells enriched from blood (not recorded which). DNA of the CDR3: TGTGCCAGCAGCATATACGAGCAGTACTTC. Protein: CASSIYEQYF.